Listed below are T cell receptor beta chains from one sample, sequenced in a study of blood T cell repertoires in COVID-19. Repertoires were generated with immunoSEQ multiplex PCR, while TCRdb's copy carries only in-frame clones and drops some. The table lists roughly 190,000 clones, roughly four fifths of them singletons. The sequenced sample was PBMCs or T cells enriched from blood (not recorded which). The receptors originated from a man aged 40-49 years who had recovered from COVID-19. Each CDR3 is given with its conserved first and last residue. Each record gives: V gene, D gene, clone size, J gene, CDR3 protein, CDR3 DNA. D genes are given only for firm matches. For some rows the clone size is stated as once, few or many, or as a class when expanded; others skip it.

TRBV10-3	TRBD2	-	TRBJ2-7	CAINLAGSSYEQYF	TGTGCCATCAATCTAGCGGGATCCTCCTACGAGCAGTACTTC
TRBV7-2	TRBD1	-	TRBJ1-3	CASSLGTGVGNTIYF	TGTGCCAGCAGCTTAGGGACAGGGGTTGGAAACACCATATATTTT
TRBV27	TRBD2	-	TRBJ2-4	CASSLGLAGGDIQYF	TGTGCCAGCAGTTTAGGACTAGCGGGGGGGGACATTCAGTACTTC
TRBV7-2	TRBD1	-	TRBJ1-2	CASSPTQTGNGYGYTF	TGTGCCAGCAGCCCAACTCAGACAGGGAATGGCTATGGCTACACCTTC
TRBV18	TRBD2	-	TRBJ2-5	CASSPRAAAGVETQYF	TGTGCCAGCTCACCACGGGCCGCAGCGGGAGTGGAGACCCAGTACTTC
TRBV24-1	TRBD1	-	TRBJ2-2	CATSDAYQGAAGELFF	TGTGCCACCAGTGATGCTTATCAGGGGGCTGCCGGGGAGCTGTTTTTT
TRBV5-6	TRBD1	-	TRBJ2-2	CASSLLLQGIGELFF	TGTGCCAGCAGCTTGTTGCTACAGGGGATCGGGGAGCTGTTTTTT
TRBV5-6	-	-	TRBJ1-2	CASSQGGGYGYTF	TGTGCCAGCAGTCAGGGAGGGGGTTATGGCTACACCTTC
TRBV5-6	-	-	TRBJ1-3	CASSSSTAGNTIYF	TGTGCCAGCAGCTCTTCGACAGCGGGAAACACCATATATTTT
TRBV4-2	TRBD1	few	TRBJ1-4	CASSPLGNRGGEKLFF	TGTGCCAGCAGCCCCCTTGGAAACAGGGGTGGAGAAAAACTGTTTTTT
TRBV29-1	-	few	TRBJ2-1	CSVESSRGNEQFF	TGCAGCGTTGAGTCGAGCAGGGGCAATGAGCAGTTCTTC
TRBV7-2	TRBD1	-	TRBJ1-4	CASSRTGGGEKLFF	TGTGCCAGCAGCAGGACAGGGGGCGGTGAAAAACTGTTTTTT
TRBV7-9	-	-	TRBJ1-1	CASSLGGDLTRTREAFF	TGTGCCAGCAGCTTAGGGGGGGATCTCACCCGCACAAGAGAAGCTTTCTTT